Given below is one T cell receptor (beta chain) in context. As processed by the authors: By means of reference gene primer amplification, nucleated cell counts were estimated. Profiled with immunoSEQ multiplex PCR; TCRdb holds only in-frame clones, not every one. V, J and clone size derive from that table, while D and trimming were established from the DNA sequence. This sample carries 7,500 to 8,500 clones, about 70% of them seen once, and the ten largest clones take 15% to 20%. The data were obtained in a study of blood T cell repertoires in COVID-19. In the study overall: In each case, the material was cDNA or gDNA derived from T cells, B-cell-depleted T cells, or PBMCs.

CDR3 length equals 14 residues. Trimming left V 0 bases short and J 8 bases short, with 13 bases between. Looked up from germline, CDR1 is LGHDT and CDR2 is YNNKEL (reference sequence). The rearrangement uses TRBV3-1 (or the pseudogene TRBV3-2) and TRBJ1-2, with D uncertain. Source material: peripheral blood. The clonotype was recovered from a human donor in a cohort sampled during active COVID-19. The CDR3 reads CASSQDGGGWGYTF. CDR3 nucleotides: TGTGCCAGCAGCCAAGATGGTGGAGGGTGGGGCTACACCTTC.